Detailed here is one T cell receptor beta chain. Its target is not known. The source of the sample is a study of radiation and T cells in renal cell carcinoma. Findings of the study overall: Without pretreatment biopsies, baseline tumor clonotype presence was undetermined.

Germline V gene sequence: CDR1 SGDLS, CDR2 YYNGEE. V trimming: 3 bases; J trimming: 5 bases; junction bases outside the gene matches: 4. The CDR3 contains 14 residues. The time point here: blood 4 weeks post-SBRT, at nephrectomy. Described treatment: 15 Gy SBRT to primary tumor, nephrectomy 4 weeks later. Nephrectomy followed 15 Gy stereotactic body radiation by 4 weeks. The patient's renal cell carcinoma had clear cell pathology. The method was immunoSEQ multiplex PCR; TCRdb's version includes in-frame clones alone and lacks a portion of them. The profile shows under 200,000 clones, around 90% of them singletons.

This TCR derives from a woman aged 45-65 years with renal cell carcinoma. The chain carries TRBV9 and TRBJ2-5; 10 bases line up with TRBD1. This sample comprised blood, obtained from a patient whose treatment included radiotherapy and nephrectomy. The CDR3 region is CASSDTGQGETQYF. The CDR3 coding sequence is TGTGCCAGCAGCGACACGGGACAGGGGGAGACCCAGTACTTC.